This TCR beta chain was sequenced during a study of PD-L1 blockade in urothelial cancer (dated by TCRdb to between 2016 and 2019). Study-wide context: Therapy was started in the mid-2010s for all patients, and atezolizumab 1,200 mg was administered intravenously every 3 weeks. Blood samples were analyzed 3 weeks after the start of treatment (second dose) and 6 weeks after the start of treatment. Pretreatment tumor samples, along with matched peripheral blood serially collected before and after atezolizumab treatment, were subjected to TCR sequencing. An exploratory multi-omic analysis was conducted of the somatic, immune and clinical correlates of response to PD-L1 blockade with atezolizumab in urothelial cancer. An ECOG performance status of 0 or 1 was recorded for the patients, and 0 to 3 prior chemotherapy regimens had been received by the patients. In the same patients, whole exome sequencing and RNA sequencing of pretreatment tumors were performed in addition to TCR sequencing. Roughly 9 patients reached durable clinical benefit, while about 20 patients did not. Progression-free survival longer than 6 months counted as durable clinical benefit, and TCR features were additionally tested against both progression-free and overall survival. Under 30 patients had pretreatment blood TCR-seq, around 25 had at least one posttreatment blood collection, and around 25 had tumor TCR-seq. Blood samples gave a median of 141,255 T cells and approximately 85,000 unique TCRs, with a median clonality of 0.080. About 90% of the roughly 29 patients were identified as males with urothelial cancer of bladder origin, and a prior smoking history was reported by 18 of 29 patients. Overall results and qualifications from the work: Improved progression-free and overall survival was found to be associated with pretreatment peripheral blood TCR clonality below the median. Because the sample size was small (n ≈ 29) and many exploratory analyses were performed, the results are intended to be hypothesis-generating. Greater expansion of tumor-associated TCR clones in peripheral blood 3 weeks after the start of treatment was observed in patients with durable benefit (n of about 20, p = 0.022).

After removal of 7 bases from V and 5 bases from J, the junction retains 12 bases not matched to a gene. Including the terminal cysteine and phenylalanine, the CDR3 comprises 15 residues. Only CDR3 DNA remains: 45 bases, in frame from the first base. Per the germline V gene, SNHLY is the CDR1 and FYNNEI is the CDR2. The cohort included 29 patients with locally advanced or metastatic urothelial carcinoma who were treated at Memorial Sloan Kettering on a trial protocol. Peripheral blood mononuclear cells were collected pretreatment and during treatment, with between 1 and 8 total time points obtained per patient. The Qiagen DNeasy Blood extraction kit was used to purify genomic DNA from total PBMCs and tumor samples. PBMCs were collected pretreatment and during treatment, and were isolated and stored as previously described. About this clone itself: Its binding antigen is unknown. Per-base qualities were not stored, and no clone one base away is much larger.

Each PCR received spiked-in synthetic TCR analog templates so that absolute template abundance could be estimated from read counts. The immunoSEQ assay used bias-controlled V and J gene primers to amplify TCRbeta CDR3 regions from genomic DNA. Sequencing of rearranged TCRbeta segments was done at approximately 20X coverage. The published analysis was carried out like this. Sequencing errors were corrected by clustering, and CDR3s were annotated against IMGT so that V, D and J genes could be assigned. Downstream analyses used only productive TCRbeta rearrangements, leaving out any out-of-frame or stop-codon sequences. Clonality was computed as one minus Shannon entropy normalized by the log of the number of unique productive sequences. Clones differing between time points or between blood and tumor were identified using Fisher's exact test with Benjamini-Hochberg correction, with an adjusted p below 0.01 applied as the threshold. Entries here come from immuneACCESS through TCRdb and include only in-frame sequences with V and J called. Some clones fail to appear in such tables; in the studies checked, an unresolved V gene covers under half of the shortfall, and the cause of the remainder is unknown. D and trimming come from the DNA, and the V and J calls and clone size come from that table. Counted in this sample were around 80,000 clones; 87% of them appeared once. Over 5% of the sample is in the top ten clones.

The origin of this receptor is a woman between 70 and 85 years old with urothelial cancer. This sample comprised PBMCs, obtained around atezolizumab (anti-PD-L1) treatment. The chain employs TRBV2 and TRBJ2-5; the central 8 bases match TRBD2. The CDR3 reads as follows: CASKREAGGRETQYF. The bases read TGTGCCAGCAAAAGAGAGGCGGGGGGTAGGGAGACCCAGTACTTC.